This T cell receptor beta chain came from a study of circulating CD8 cells and anti-PD-1 response in melanoma. General study results and limits: Clonotype sharing was highest between DPOS and TIGIT subsets. Patients included both untreated and previously treated individuals. Expanded sorted subsets were checked for tumor reactivity using peptides. DNEG was most diverse; TIGIT repertoires were least diverse.

CDR3 length: 15 amino acids. Germline V gene data show CDR1 as MNHEY and CDR2 as SMNVEV (reference sequence). V lost 7 bases to trimming and J lost 1 base; unmatched junction nucleotides: 6. Sample share makes this clonotype medium-sized (0.01 to 0.1%). The antigen remains undetermined. Each library started from around 14 ng of total RNA using the QIAseq Immune Repertoire TCR panel. TCRdb analysed the reads with MiXCR anew, one entry per CDR3 protein. The table includes approximately 200 distinct CDR3 sequences, 11% detected once. Four subsets defined by PD-1 and/or TIGIT were sorted from live CD3+CD8+TCRalphabeta+ cells.

This receptor was taken from a human donor with melanoma. The sequenced sample was CD8+ T cells from PBMCs, obtained at baseline or after one month of anti-PD-1 therapy (not recorded which). The chain combines TRBV27 with TRBJ2-3; 9 nucleotides line up with TRBD2. The CDR3 nucleotides read TGTGCCAGCACAAGGCTAGCGGGGCGCACAGATACGCAGTATTTT. Translation gives CASTRLAGRTDTQYF.